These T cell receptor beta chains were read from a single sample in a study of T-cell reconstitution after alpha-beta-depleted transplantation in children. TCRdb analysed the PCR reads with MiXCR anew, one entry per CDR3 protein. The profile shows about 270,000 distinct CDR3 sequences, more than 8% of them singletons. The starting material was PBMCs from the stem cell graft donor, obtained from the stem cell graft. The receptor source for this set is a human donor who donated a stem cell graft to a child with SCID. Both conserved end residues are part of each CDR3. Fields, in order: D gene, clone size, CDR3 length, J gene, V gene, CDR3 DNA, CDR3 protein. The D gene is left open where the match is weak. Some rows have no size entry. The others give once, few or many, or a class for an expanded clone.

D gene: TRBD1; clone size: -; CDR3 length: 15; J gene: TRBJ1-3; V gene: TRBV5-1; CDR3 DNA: TGCGCCAGCAGCAAGGACAGGTTCTCTGGAAACACCATATATTTT; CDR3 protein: CASSKDRFSGNTIYF
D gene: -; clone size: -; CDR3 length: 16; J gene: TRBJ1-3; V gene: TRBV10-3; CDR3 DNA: TGTGCCATCAGTGAGTCATTTCGGGGCTTTGAAAACACCATATATTTT; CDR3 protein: CAISESFRGFENTIYF
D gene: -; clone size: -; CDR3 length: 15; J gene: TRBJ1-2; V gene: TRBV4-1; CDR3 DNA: TGCGCCAGCAGCCAAGATCCAGTACTTAACTATGGCTACACCTTC; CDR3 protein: CASSQDPVLNYGYTF
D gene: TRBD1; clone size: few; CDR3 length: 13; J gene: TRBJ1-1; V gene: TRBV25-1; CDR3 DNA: TGTGCCAGCAGTGAGCCCGGGACAGCTAAACCCCTCTTT; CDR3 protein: CASSEPGTAKPLF
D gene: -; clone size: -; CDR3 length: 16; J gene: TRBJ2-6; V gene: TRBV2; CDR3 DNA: TGTGCCAGCATTGCCGTCGGTAGCTCTGGGGCCAACGTCCTGACTTTC; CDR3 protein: CASIAVGSSGANVLTF
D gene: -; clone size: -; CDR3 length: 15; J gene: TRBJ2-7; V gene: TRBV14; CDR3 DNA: TGTGCCAGCAGCAACAGGTTCCTGGGGTCCTACGAGCAGTACTTC; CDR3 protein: CASSNRFLGSYEQYF
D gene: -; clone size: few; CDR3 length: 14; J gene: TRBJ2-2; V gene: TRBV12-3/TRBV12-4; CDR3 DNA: TGTGCCAGCTTTAAGCCTCCAGGCACCGGGGAGCTGTTTTTT; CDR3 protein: CASFKPPGTGELFF
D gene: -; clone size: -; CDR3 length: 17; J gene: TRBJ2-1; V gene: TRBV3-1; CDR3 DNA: TGTGCCAGCAGCCAAGATATTAGCCGACAGAGAAACAATGAGCAGTTCTTC; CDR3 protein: CASSQDISRQRNNEQFF
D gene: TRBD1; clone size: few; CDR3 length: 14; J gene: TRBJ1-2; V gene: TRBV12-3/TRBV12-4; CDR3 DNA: TGTGCCAGCAGTCCCACGACAGGGGGCCGTGGCTACACCTTC; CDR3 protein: CASSPTTGGRGYTF
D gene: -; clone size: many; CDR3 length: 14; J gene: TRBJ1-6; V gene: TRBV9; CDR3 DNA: TGTGCCAGCAGCGTACAGGGTAGTAATTCACCCCTCCACTTT; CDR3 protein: CASSVQGSNSPLHF
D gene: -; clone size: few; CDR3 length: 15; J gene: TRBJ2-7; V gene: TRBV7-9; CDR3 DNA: TGTGCCAGCAGCTTAGTTCTAGAAGGGACCTACGAGCAGTACTTC; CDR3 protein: CASSLVLEGTYEQYF
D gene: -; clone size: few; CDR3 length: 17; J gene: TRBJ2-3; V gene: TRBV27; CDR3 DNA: TGTGCCAGCAGTTTATCGGGACAAAATTCCCGAACAGATACGCAGTATTTT; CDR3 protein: CASSLSGQNSRTDTQYF
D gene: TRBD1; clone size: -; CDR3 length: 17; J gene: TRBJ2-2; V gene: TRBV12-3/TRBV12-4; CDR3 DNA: TGTGCCAGCAGACCTCCTACAGGGGGCGGGAACACCGGGGAGCTGTTTTTT; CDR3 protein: CASRPPTGGGNTGELFF
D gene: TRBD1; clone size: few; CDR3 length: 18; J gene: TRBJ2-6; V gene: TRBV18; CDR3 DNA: TGTGCCAGCTCACCGCGACAGGGGGCCAACTCTGGGGCCAACGTCCTGACTTTC; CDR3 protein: CASSPRQGANSGANVLTF
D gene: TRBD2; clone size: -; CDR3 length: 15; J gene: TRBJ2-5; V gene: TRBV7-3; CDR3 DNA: TGTGCCAGCAGCTTAAGATCTGGGGGGGTTGAGACCCAGTACTTC; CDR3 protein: CASSLRSGGVETQYF
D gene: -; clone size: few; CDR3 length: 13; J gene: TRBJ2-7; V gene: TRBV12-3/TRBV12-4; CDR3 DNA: TGTGCCAGCAGTTTTGGGGGGGCGTACGAGCAGTACTTC; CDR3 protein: CASSFGGAYEQYF
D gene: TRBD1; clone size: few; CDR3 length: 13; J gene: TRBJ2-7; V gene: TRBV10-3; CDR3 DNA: TGTGCCGCCGGGACAGGTAATACCTACGAGCAGTACTTC; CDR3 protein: CAAGTGNTYEQYF
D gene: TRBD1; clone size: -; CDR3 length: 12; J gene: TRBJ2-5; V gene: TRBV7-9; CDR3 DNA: TGTGCCAGCAGCTCCGGACAGGGGGCCCAGTACTTC; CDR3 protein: CASSSGQGAQYF
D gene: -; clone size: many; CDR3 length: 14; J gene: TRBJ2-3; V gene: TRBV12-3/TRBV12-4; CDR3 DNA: TGTGCCACCCTTTTGCGGGCGGGATCAGATACGCAGTATTTT; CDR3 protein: CATLLRAGSDTQYF
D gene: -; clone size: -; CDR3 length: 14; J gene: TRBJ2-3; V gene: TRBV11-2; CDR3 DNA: TGTGCCAGCAGCTTTAGGGGGGCCGCAGATACGCAGTATTTT; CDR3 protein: CASSFRGAADTQYF
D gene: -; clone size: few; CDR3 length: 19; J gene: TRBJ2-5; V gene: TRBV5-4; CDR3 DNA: TGTGCCAGCAGCTTGGCATCGGTTTCGGGCGCGGTGGGCCGAGAGACCCAGTACTTC; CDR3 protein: CASSLASVSGAVGRETQYF
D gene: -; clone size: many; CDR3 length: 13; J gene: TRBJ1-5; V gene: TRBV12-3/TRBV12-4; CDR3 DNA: TGTGCCAGCAGCCAGGGTTCTGATCAGCCCCAGCATTTT; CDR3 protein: CASSQGSDQPQHF
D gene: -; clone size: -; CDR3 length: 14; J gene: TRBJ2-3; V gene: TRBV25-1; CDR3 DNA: TGTGCCAGCAGTGAAGATAGCGACACAGATACGCAGTATTTT; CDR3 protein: CASSEDSDTDTQYF
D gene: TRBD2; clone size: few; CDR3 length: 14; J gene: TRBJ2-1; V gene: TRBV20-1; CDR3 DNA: TGCAGTGCTAGAGGTCGGGGGGGCCCCAATGAGCAGTTCTTC; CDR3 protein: CSARGRGGPNEQFF
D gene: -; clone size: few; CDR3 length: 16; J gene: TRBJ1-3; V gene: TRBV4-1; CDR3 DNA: TGCGCCAGCAGCCAACTATGGGTCAACTCTGGAAACACCATATATTTT; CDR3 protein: CASSQLWVNSGNTIYF
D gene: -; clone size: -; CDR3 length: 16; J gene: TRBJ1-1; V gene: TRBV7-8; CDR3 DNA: TGTGCCAGCAGCTTATCCCTGGCAGTCTTGAACACTGAAGCTTTCTTT; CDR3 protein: CASSLSLAVLNTEAFF
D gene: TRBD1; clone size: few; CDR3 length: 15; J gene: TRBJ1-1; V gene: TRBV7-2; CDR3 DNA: TGTGCCAGCAGCCTGATCCCGGGACAGGAGATTGAAGCTTTCTTT; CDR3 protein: CASSLIPGQEIEAFF
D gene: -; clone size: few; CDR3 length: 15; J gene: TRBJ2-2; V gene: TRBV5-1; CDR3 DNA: TGCGCCAGCAGCTTGGTGACACATAACACCGGGGAGCTGTTTTTT; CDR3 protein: CASSLVTHNTGELFF